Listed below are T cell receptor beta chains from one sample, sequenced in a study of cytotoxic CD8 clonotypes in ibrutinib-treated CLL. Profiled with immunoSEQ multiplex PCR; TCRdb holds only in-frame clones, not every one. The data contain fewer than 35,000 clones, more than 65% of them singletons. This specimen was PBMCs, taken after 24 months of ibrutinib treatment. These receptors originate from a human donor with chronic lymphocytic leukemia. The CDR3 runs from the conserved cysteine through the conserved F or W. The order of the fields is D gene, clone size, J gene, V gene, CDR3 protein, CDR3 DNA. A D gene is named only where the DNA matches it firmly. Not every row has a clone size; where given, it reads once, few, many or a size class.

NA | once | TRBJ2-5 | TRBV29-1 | CSVSLTQETQYF | TGCAGCGTCTCTCTCACTCAAGAGACCCAGTACTTC
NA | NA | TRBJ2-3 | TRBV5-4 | CASRGGDTQYF | TGTGCCAGCAGAGGAGGGGATACGCAGTATTTT
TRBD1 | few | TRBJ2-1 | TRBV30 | CAWSIATGSNEQFF | TGTGCCTGGAGTATAGCGACAGGGAGCAATGAGCAGTTCTTC
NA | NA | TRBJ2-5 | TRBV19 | CASSLTGREETQYF | TGTGCCAGTAGTCTAACAGGGAGGGAAGAGACCCAGTACTTC
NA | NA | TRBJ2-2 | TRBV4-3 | CASSLSDGELFF | TGCGCCAGCAGCCTCTCGGACGGGGAGCTGTTTTTT
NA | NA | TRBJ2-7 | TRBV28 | CASSLPLKGYEQYF | TGTGCCAGCAGTTTACCGTTGAAGGGTTACGAGCAGTACTTC
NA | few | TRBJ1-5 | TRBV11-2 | CASSLDPGTPQHF | TGTGCCAGCAGCCTGGACCCTGGCACGCCCCAGCATTTT
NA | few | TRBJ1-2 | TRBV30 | CAWSVTREAFGYTF | TGTGCCTGGAGTGTAACGCGCGAAGCCTTTGGCTACACCTTC
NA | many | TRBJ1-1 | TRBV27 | CASSPGVRDTEAFF | TGTGCCAGCAGCCCCGGGGTAAGGGACACTGAAGCTTTCTTT
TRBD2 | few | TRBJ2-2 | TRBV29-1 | CSVERGGTGELFF | TGCAGCGTTGAGCGGGGGGGCACCGGGGAGCTGTTTTTT
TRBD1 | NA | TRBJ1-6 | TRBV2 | CASSEDRVSPLHF | TGTGCCAGCAGTGAGGACAGGGTTTCACCCCTCCACTTT
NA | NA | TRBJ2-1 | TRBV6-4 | CASSREAPNEQFF | TGTGCCAGCAGTCGAGAGGCCCCAAATGAGCAGTTCTTC
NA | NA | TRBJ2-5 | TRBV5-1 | CASSTGQETQYF | TGCGCCAGCAGCACGGGCCAAGAGACCCAGTACTTC
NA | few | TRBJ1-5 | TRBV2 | CASSDWGDQPQHF | TGTGCCAGCAGTGACTGGGGCGATCAGCCCCAGCATTTT
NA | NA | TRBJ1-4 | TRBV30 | CAWSTTGTKFLFF | TGTGCCTGGAGTACTACAGGGACAAAATTTCTGTTTTTT
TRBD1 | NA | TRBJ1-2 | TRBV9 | CASSVGTVNGYTF | TGTGCCAGCAGCGTCGGGACAGTCAATGGCTACACCTTC
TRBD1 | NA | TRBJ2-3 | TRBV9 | CASSPRTGDATDTQYF | TGTGCCAGCAGCCCCAGGACAGGTGATGCCACAGATACGCAGTATTTT
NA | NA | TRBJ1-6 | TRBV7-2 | CASSPGQYNSPLHF | TGTGCCAGCAGCCCCGGACAATATAATTCACCCCTCCACTTT
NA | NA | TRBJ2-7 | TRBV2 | CASGAGAYEQYF | TGTGCCAGCGGAGCAGGCGCCTACGAGCAGTACTTC
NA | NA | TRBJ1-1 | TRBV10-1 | CASSDNRASTEAFF | TGCGCCAGCAGTGATAACAGGGCTTCCACTGAAGCTTTCTTT
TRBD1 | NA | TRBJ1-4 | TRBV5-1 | CASSLGGTGQNEKLFF | TGCGCCAGCAGCTTGGGTGGGACAGGGCAAAATGAAAAACTGTTTTTT
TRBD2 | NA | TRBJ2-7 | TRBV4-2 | CASSQDRLADEQYF | TGTGCCAGCAGCCAAGATCGGCTAGCGGACGAGCAGTACTTC
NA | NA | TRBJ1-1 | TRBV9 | CASSVGGRGAFF | TGTGCCAGCAGCGTAGGAGGCAGGGGAGCTTTCTTT